Included here is one TCR beta chain sequence, with context. Its target antigen remains unknown. The input lacks base qualities; no much larger clone sits a single base away. Another Seattle source contributed samples from volunteer blood donors who had recovered from COVID-19. Collaborating institutions collected whole blood in K2EDTA tubes following their own protocols. For TCRbeta analysis, collaborator samples were shipped as frozen whole blood, as isolated PBMCs, or as DNA extracted from either sample type. The CDR3 starts with the cysteine, ends with the phenylalanine, and has 15 residues. Only the CDR3 DNA stays, 45 bases, in frame from base 1. For CDR1 and CDR2, the germline V gene lists SNHLY and FYNNEI. At the junction V is shortened by 6 bases and J by 2 bases; bases outside the gene matches: 4. TCRbeta CDR3 regions were amplified from genomic DNA using the immunoSEQ Assay, a bias-controlled multiplex PCR. The study's processing was this. Nucleated cell counts per sample were estimated from amplification of reference gene primers within the assay. To quantify the absolute abundance of each unique TCRbeta CDR3 rearrangement, sequence reads were collapsed and filtered. For each sample, productive Simpson clonality was calculated as the square root of Simpson's diversity index across productive rearrangements. Imported from immuneACCESS, the table was reduced by TCRdb to in-frame sequences with V and J called. These copies leave out some clones; in studies compared against another copy, an unresolved V gene accounts for under half, and the cause of the remainder is not known. Clonal size and the V and J genes are those of that table, whereas D and trimming came from the DNA. The sample contains 140,000 or so clones, roughly 80% of them found a single time. The top ten clones comprise 3.5% of the sample.

The data stem from a study of blood T cell repertoires in COVID-19 (dated by TCRdb to the early 2020s). Regarding the study in general: The collaborator samples originated in the United States, Italy and Spain and spanned the acute and convalescent phases of COVID-19. The material from the prospective study consisted of cDNA or gDNA derived from T cells, B-cell-depleted T cells, or PBMCs. Subjects who had been exposed to COVID-19, were actively infected with it, or had recovered from it provided the deeply sampled blood TCRbeta repertoires that made up the dataset. The repertoires were released in a freely available public database meant as a resource for research on the immune response to SARS-CoV-2. The samples were drawn from two sources: the first 160 participants of the ongoing ImmuneRACE study, and 1,254 subjects contributed by 6 global collaborators. Nearly every sample came with metadata listing a de-identified subject ID, COVID-19 status, age in years and sex. HLA class I and class II types, where available, came from metadata supplied by the sample provider rather than from assay-based typing. Findings and caveats that apply to the study as a whole: Clinical and demographic metadata were provided uncurated, with the amount varying by source and participant.

This receptor was identified in a man between 65 and 85 years old who had recovered from COVID-19. What was sequenced was peripheral blood. The chain links TRBV2 with TRBJ2-1; the junction holds 10 bases that match TRBD1. Here the CDR3 is given as CASRRDRGAYNEQFF. The base sequence is TGTGCCAGCAGACGGGACAGGGGCGCCTACAATGAGCAGTTCTTC.